This TCR beta chain comes out of a study of blood T cell repertoires in COVID-19. Study summary: Researchers got acute and convalescent COVID-19 samples from the United States, Italy and Spain.

TCRdb's table, derived via immunoSEQ multiplex PCR, lists solely in-frame clones and lacks some. The top ten clones hold 9.5% to 15% of a sample with about 210,000 clones, around 80% of them seen once. CDR1 LNHDA and CDR2 SQIVND come from the germline V gene (reference sequence). The V end was cut by 5 bases, the J end by 1 base, with 18 bases between. CDR3 length: 17 residues. Sequencing input: peripheral blood. This receptor was taken from a woman aged 40 to 50 with acute or convalescent COVID-19. This sequence joins TRBV19 and TRBJ1-5; D might be TRBD1 (5 bases). CDR3 DNA sequence: TGTGCCAGTAGTGGGAAGACAGCACCGGCGAGCAATCAGCCCCAGCATTTT. Translated: CASSGKTAPASNQPQHF.